This T cell receptor beta chain originates from a study of OX40 agonist ivuxolimab in advanced cancers. Across the study: At doses from 0.01 to 10 mg/kg, patients were given intravenous ivuxolimab every 2 weeks. A partial response was reached by three patients: one with hepatocellular carcinoma and two with cutaneous melanoma. Study results and caveats: By week 6 at 0.1 to 3.0 mg/kg, blood CD4+ and CD8+ T cells had expanded clonally.

Sequencing was performed with immunoSEQ multiplex PCR; in TCRdb, only in-frame clones are kept and a portion is missing. The repertoire consists of thousands of clones, with just under 70% occurring once and the leading ten covering 25% to 30%. Turning to this clone: The antigen is unknown.

CDR3 length equals 12 residues. Germline loops: CDR1 SGHAT, CDR2 FQNNGV. Trimming took off 2 bases at V and 6 bases at J, with 4 bases between the two ends. Sequenced here: CD4+ or CD8+ T cells sorted from blood, sampled in a trial of the OX40 agonist ivuxolimab. V usage is TRBV11-2 and J usage is TRBJ2-2; D unresolved. This receptor was identified in an adult with an advanced solid tumor such as melanoma, head and neck, liver or kidney cancer. The CDR3 loop reads CASSLKAGELFF. CDR3 in DNA: TGTGCCAGCAGCTTAAAGGCCGGGGAGCTGTTTTTT.